The T cell receptor (beta chain) under discussion was sequenced for a study of cytomegalovirus exposure and HLA in healthy donors (dated by TCRdb to the late 2010s). Study-level background: An earlier analysis of several hundred of the donors reported 276 Gb of sequence data and around 120 million unique TCR beta sequences obtained from around 180 million T cells. An early release covering some 640 HLA-typed donors comprised around 300 gigabases of sequencing data and tens of millions of unique TCR sequences. Of the 350 to 400 genotyped donors, about 80% fell in the genetic ancestry cluster associated with self-reported Caucasian donors. The aim of the study was to test whether cataloging public T cell receptors could identify signatures of past pathogen exposure. The study used immunosequencing to profile the T cell repertoires of 666 subjects and linked those repertoires to cytomegalovirus serostatus. In addition to the first cohort of roughly 670 subjects, a separate validation cohort of 120 different subjects was used. High-throughput TCR immunosequencing, statistical association of individual TCRs with disease status, and machine learning were combined to predict cytomegalovirus infection status. A later analysis re-analyzed previously published TCR beta repertoires from 666 donors and added high-resolution HLA genotyping to study TCR occurrence patterns. The later analysis used no new phenotypic data to find candidate immune exposures, relying instead on TCR beta sequences and their occurrence across donors. An earlier analysis of approximately 500 of the donors applied high-throughput TCR beta sequencing to assess whether each TCR beta V gene segment acted as functional or pseudogenic. Donor age, sex, ethnicity and CMV serostatus were collected together with the repertoire data. A later genetic analysis used genome-wide SNP genotypes for about three fifths of the 666 donors, treating that subset as a discovery cohort. Every repertoire in the discovery cohort had been generated on one and the same sequencing platform. HLA typing covered class I and class II loci at four-digit resolution. The number of typed donors differed by locus: 629-630 for A, B, C, DRB1 and DQB1; 500 to 550 for DQA1; some 590 for DPA1; and around 470 for DPB1. Several DR-DQ haplotypes were treated as single units for association and clustering because of strong linkage in the cohort. Among around 400 genotyped donors of the cohort, an average of about 240,000 unique TCR beta nucleotide sequences was sequenced per donor, of which roughly 17% were non-productive.

Preparation of the library involved the immunoSEQ multiplex PCR assay. The multiplex PCR relied on a mix of 60 forward primers for TCR Vbeta segments and 13 reverse primers for TCR Jbeta segments. A multiplex PCR assay on genomic DNA amplified the CDR3 region of rearranged TCR beta genes. The amplified TCR beta libraries were sequenced on the Illumina HiSeq System as 87-base-pair reads. The authors' analysis ran thus. Across the roughly 700 repertoires, a later analysis counted 75 million to 90 million unique TCR beta chains, some 11 million of which were shared by at least two donors. Raw reads were error-corrected and collapsed into unique sequences with a nearest-neighbor algorithm that merged closely related sequences to remove PCR and sequencing errors. Alignment of CDR3 sequences to IMGT reference sequences was used to assign V, D and J gene segments. For a sequence to be retained, at least a six-nucleotide match to both a V gene segment and a J gene segment was required. Rearrangements were classified as productive when the CDR3 lacked stop codons and remained in frame with V and J, and all other rearrangements were classified as non-productive. CDR3 was defined by IMGT convention, running from the second conserved V-encoded cysteine to the conserved J-encoded phenylalanine. Sequences without an unambiguous match to a single V gene segment were excluded from the earlier analysis of approximately 600 of the donors. An earlier analysis of around 600 of the donors classified V segments as functional when productive rearrangements were above 56.7% and as segregating when the standard deviation between donors was above 5%. A statistical classification framework was built for diagnosing cytomegalovirus status from the catalog of TCR beta chain sequences. A later analysis assigned V and J genes by comparing TCR nucleotide sequences with IMGT/GENE-DB human TR gene sequences. Using the TCRdist pipeline, a later analysis assigned CDR3 sequences along with most-parsimonious VDJ recombination scenarios. In a later analysis, each TCR beta chain was defined by its CDR3 amino acid sequence together with its V-gene family, and reads without a unique V-gene family were excluded. A later analysis removed 600 or so highly shared, low-generation-probability nucleotide sequences to deal with suspected cross-contamination and a sequencing artifact. For each public chain, a later analysis derived a clonal expansion index from normalized ranks of inferred template counts within each repertoire. In a later analysis, generation probabilities were computed with a VDJ recombination model fitted to out-of-frame rearrangements, and the resulting probabilities were checked against IGoR. In a later analysis, TCR-TCR, TCR-HLA and TCR-CMV co-occurrence was scored with hypergeometric tests, and a repertoire-size bias correction was applied to TCR pairs. A later analysis estimated false discovery rates by permuting HLA or CMV assignments 20 times. A later analysis grouped co-occurring TCRs with DBSCAN, adding TCRdist sequence similarity when clustering within HLA-allele-positive subsets. Co-occurrence clustering excluded repertoires with fewer than 30,000 or more than 120,000 public chains, plus five with anomalous nucleotide sharing. TCRdb re-hosts the immuneACCESS table, in-frame sequences only. Its copies lack some clones; in the studies checked, an unresolved V gene accounts for under half of them, and the cause for the rest is not known. V, J and clone size are taken as reported in that table, and D and trimming were inferred from the DNA itself. The sample table shows fewer than 250,000 clones, and over 80% are seen once. 0.71% of the sample belongs to the ten largest clones.

V trim: 5 bases; J trim: 1 base; unmatched bases: 9. As encoded in the germline V gene (reference sequence), CDR1 is SEHNR while CDR2 is FQNEAQ. Reading from cysteine to phenylalanine, the CDR3 counts 16 amino acids. Kept here is only the CDR3 DNA, which spans 48 bases and is read in frame from base 1. A note on this clone: The clone's antigen remains unknown. Base qualities are not recorded, but no much larger clone differs from it by a single base.

General findings and caveats noted by the study authors: A later genetic analysis associated a missense DCLRE1C variant with V-gene and J-gene trimming of TCR beta chains, and an independent cohort replicated the association. The presence/absence analyses assumed that sequencing depth was roughly uniform across donors, and that assumption may not be true. Because HLA typing was unavailable for some donors at each locus, only the typed subset was used in association tests. An earlier analysis of around 600 of the donors showed that most TCR beta V segments appeared in productive rearrangements either about 90% or about 30% of the time, which broadly matched IMGT annotations. This cohort had only TCR beta chains sequenced, and the lack of alpha or paired-chain data limited which features could be detected. Assigning TCR associations to individual alleles was difficult when HLA alleles, especially DR and DQ, strongly co-occurred. Specific HLA alleles were associated with 16,951 TCR beta sequences at a false discovery rate of 0.05 in a later analysis. In a later analysis, the rate of TCR association differed among HLA loci, with DRB1 alleles having the most associated TCRs and HLA-C alleles having the fewest. The 87-base-pair reads could not distinguish some IMGT-functional V segments, including TRBV6-2 and TRBV6-3, so those segments were excluded. The study listed approximately 150 TCR beta chains as associated with cytomegalovirus. A cluster of highly shared sequence variants was judged likely to represent a technical artifact of the sequencing pipeline. Cytomegalovirus status was reported to be diagnosed by the classifier with high specificity and sensitivity in both the original and validation cohorts. In a later analysis, several top co-occurrence clusters were reported to appear linked to parvovirus B19, influenza, CMV and Epstein-Barr virus. About 15 rarely observed V segments, including chromosome 9 orphons, were excluded from the earlier analysis of almost 600 of the donors because counts were too low. In a later analysis, HLA-associated TCR beta chains showed more clonal expansion and lower generation probabilities than non-associated chains that were equally common. According to the authors, the approach could potentially be generalized to other disease states and immunological phenotypes. Compared with the approximately 670-donor mean, donors in an Asian-associated ancestry cluster had fewer N-insertions in productive TCRs, according to a later genetic analysis. A further reported finding was that TCR beta sequences accurately predicted the HLA-A and HLA-B alleles for most subjects in the first cohort. Immune exposure information for the cohort was limited to CMV serostatus. While some public TCRs were present in many individuals, most TCR sequences turned up only very rarely across donors. Linkage disequilibrium might explain the correlated functional status among segregating V segments, but an unknown experimental factor could not be excluded. Most CMV-associated TCR beta chains appeared to be HLA-restricted in a later analysis, and the HLA associations seemed to be driven largely by CMV exposure. In vitro tests confirmed that a few of the cytomegalovirus-associated TCR beta chains recognize cytomegalovirus antigens.

The cohort consisted of hundreds of healthy bone marrow donors. At the time of sampling, all cohort members were nominally healthy, though unrecorded immune exposures were likely present. The donor tested CMV seronegative, placing the donor among the roughly 400 seronegative members of the cohort. A peripheral blood sample was provided by each donor, and peripheral blood mononuclear cells were used for TCR beta sequencing. The Qiagen DNeasy Blood Extraction Kit was used to extract genomic DNA from the blood cell samples. The source material was PBMCs. The chain is made from TRBV7-9 and TRBJ1-2, with 8 central nucleotides matching TRBD1. This sequence originates from a boy between 2 and 10 years old in good health and CMV-seronegative. CDR3 protein: CASSAPGQEYNYGYTF. The DNA sequence follows: TGTGCCAGCAGCGCCCCGGGACAGGAGTATAACTATGGCTACACCTTC.